This T cell receptor (beta chain) was obtained from a study of radiation and T cells in renal cell carcinoma. Study-wide results and caveats: From baseline, blood top tumor clonotypes peaked at 2 weeks post-radiation. Baseline intratumoral clonotype presence is unknown without pretreatment biopsies.

Repertoires were generated with immunoSEQ multiplex PCR, while TCRdb's copy carries only in-frame clones and drops some. The table has about 140,000 clones, over 65% seen once. The CDR3 is 14 amino acids. V lost 6 bases to trimming and J lost 3 bases; unmatched junction nucleotides: 7. Germline CDR1 is SQVTM and CDR2 is ANQGSEA. Concerning this clone itself: Its target is not known.

Noted time point: baseline pretreatment blood. Treatment indicated: 15 Gy SBRT to primary tumor, nephrectomy 4 weeks later. Radiation-treated patients gave blood at baseline, week 2 and week 4. The patient's renal cell carcinoma had clear cell pathology. Sample: blood, taken from a patient whose treatment included radiotherapy and nephrectomy. The chain joins TRBV29-1 to TRBJ1-5, with 8 positions matching TRBD1. The source is a woman in her 50s with renal cell carcinoma. The CDR3 region is CSVSTGQVNQPQHF. The CDR3 DNA reads TGCAGCGTATCAACGGGACAGGTCAATCAGCCCCAGCATTTT. The complete variable domain, with remaining parts taken from reference TRBV29-1 and TRBJ1-5, reads SAVISQKPSRDICQRGTSLTIQCQVDSQVTMMFWYRQQPGQSLTLIATANQGSEATYESGFVIDKFPISRPNLTFSTLTVSNMSPEDSSIYLCSVSTGQVNQPQHFGDGTRLSIL.